The T cell receptor (beta chain) under discussion was sequenced for a study of T cell changes during pregnancy in multiple sclerosis. CDR3 length: 15 residues. Germline CDR1 and CDR2: MNHEY and SVGAGI. V shed 5 bases and J shed 5 bases, with 18 bases lying between them. TCRdb keeps only in-frame clones here, not all; method: immunoSEQ multiplex PCR. The table includes over 40,000 clones, more than 75% detected once. The rearrangement uses TRBV6-5 and TRBJ2-5, with D possibly matching TRBD2 (6 bases). The starting material was CD8+ T cells from peripheral blood mononuclear cells, obtained after pregnancy. The TCR originated in a female donor in good health, enrolled as a control in a pregnancy study. In DNA form, the CDR3 reads TGTGCCAGCAGTCTAGCTGCGGGGCTTAGGGAGACCCAGTACTTC. It translates to CASSLAAGLRETQYF.